This T cell receptor (beta chain) was found in a study of CD8+ T cells in alopecia areata. CDR3 length: 13 amino acids. CDR1 is MNHEY, CDR2 SMNVEV, per germline (reference sequence). V lost 5 bases, J lost 4 bases, and 10 bases lay in between. Study-level results: Any link of baseline CD8+ expansion to response, resting on one nonresponder, remains uncertain.

Note on this clone: What it binds is unknown.

RNA, once extracted, was reverse transcribed into cDNA for use as the sequencing template. Using immunoSEQ multiplex PCR, the repertoire was profiled, and TCRdb retains in-frame clones only, with some absent. This table holds approximately 150,000 clones, around 87% found once. Treatment here: oral pan-JAK inhibitor, 5-10 mg twice daily. V and J are TRBV27 and TRBJ2-3, with D hard to call. The source is a human donor with alopecia areata. The specimen comprised CD8+ T cells sorted from blood, sampled at week 4, from a patient treated with tofacitinib. CDR3 protein: CASSPVWADTQYF. CDR3 coding DNA: TGTGCCAGCAGTCCCGTGTGGGCAGATACGCAGTATTTT.